These T cell receptor beta chains were read from a single sample in a study of blood T cell repertoires in COVID-19. Measured with immunoSEQ multiplex PCR; TCRdb has only the in-frame clones, and not every one. The sample consists of fewer than 150,000 clones, 75% to 90% of them appearing once. Sequenced: PBMCs or T cells enriched from blood (not recorded which). These receptors originate from a man between 25 and 39 years old who had recovered from COVID-19. Both conserved end residues are part of each CDR3. D genes are given only for firm matches. Clone size is not always given. Where it is, it says once, few, many or a class for expanded clones.

size,D,V,J,DNA,CDR3
NA,NA,TRBV24-1,TRBJ2-2,TGTGCCACCAGTCAATACACCGGGGAGCTGTTTTTT,CATSQYTGELFF
once,NA,TRBV18,TRBJ2-1,TGTGCCAGCCGGCCGGCGGGACCCTACAATGAGCAGTTCTTC,CASRPAGPYNEQFF
NA,TRBD2,TRBV9,TRBJ2-3,TGTGCCAGCAGCGTTTCTAGCGGGGTAAGGGATACGCAGTATTTT,CASSVSSGVRDTQYF
NA,TRBD1,TRBV5-1,TRBJ1-5,TGCGCCAGCAGCTTTGGACAGGGGACCAATCAGCCCCAGCATTTT,CASSFGQGTNQPQHF
once,NA,TRBV9,TRBJ2-3,TGTGCCAGCAGCGTAGCTACTTTTGGGGCTGAAGATACGCAGTATTTT,CASSVATFGAEDTQYF
few,TRBD1,TRBV7-6,TRBJ1-4,TGTGCCAGCAGCTTAGGACAGGGGGTAGGAGAAAAACTGTTTTTT,CASSLGQGVGEKLFF
NA,NA,TRBV5-4,TRBJ2-4,TGTGCCAGCAGCTTGTGGGAGGTAGCCAAAAACATTCAGTACTTC,CASSLWEVAKNIQYF
NA,NA,TRBV24-1,TRBJ1-2,TGTGCCACCAGTGAACCGGGAACCTTCGGGGGCTACACCTTC,CATSEPGTFGGYTF
NA,TRBD2,TRBV9,TRBJ2-1,TGTGCCAGCAGCCCTTGGGGAGCGGGATACAATGAGCAGTTCTTC,CASSPWGAGYNEQFF
NA,NA,TRBV7-8,TRBJ2-2,TGTGCCAGCAGCTTAGGTCAAAGGCAGGGTAACACCGGGGAGCTGTTTTTT,CASSLGQRQGNTGELFF
NA,TRBD1,TRBV10-3,TRBJ2-3,TGTGCCATCAGTGCCTCACCGGGACAGGGGGCGCCGACAGATACGCAGTATTTT,CAISASPGQGAPTDTQYF
NA,NA,TRBV2,TRBJ1-3,TGTGCCAGCAGTGTTGAGGGTTATGGAAACACCATATATTTT,CASSVEGYGNTIYF
NA,NA,TRBV28,TRBJ2-3,TGTGCCAGCAGTTTAGAGCGGAACACAGATACGCAGTATTTT,CASSLERNTDTQYF
NA,NA,TRBV4-1,TRBJ2-6,TGCGCCAGCAGCCTCGGGAGCTCAACCAGCTCTGGGGCCAACGTCCTGACTTTC,CASSLGSSTSSGANVLTF
few,NA,TRBV7-9,TRBJ1-3,TGTGCCAGCAGCTTAGCGACGGGACATGTCTCTGGAAACACCATATATTTT,CASSLATGHVSGNTIYF
NA,NA,TRBV6-2/TRBV6-3,TRBJ1-6,TGTGCCAGCAGCCCTAGAAGCGATCGGCCGGATTCACCCCTCCACTTT,CASSPRSDRPDSPLHF
NA,TRBD2,TRBV5-4,TRBJ2-3,TGTGCCAGCACAGAACGAGCGGGAGGAAGCACAGATACGCAGTATTTT,CASTERAGGSTDTQYF
NA,TRBD1,TRBV18,TRBJ1-2,TGTGCCAGCTCACCAAGACAGGGCTATGGCTACACCTTC,CASSPRQGYGYTF
once,TRBD2,TRBV30,TRBJ2-1,TGTGCCTGGAGCCTAGCGGGAGGGATGGGTGAGCAGTTCTTC,CAWSLAGGMGEQFF
NA,NA,TRBV2,TRBJ1-6,TGTGCCAGCAGGGGGCCCAGCTCCTATAATTCACCCCTCCACTTT,CASRGPSSYNSPLHF
NA,TRBD1,TRBV2,TRBJ1-1,TGTGCCAGCACTGGGACAGGGGGCGGCTCGGTGGCTTTCTTT,CASTGTGGGSVAFF
NA,NA,TRBV7-8,TRBJ1-1,TGTGCCAGCAGCTTAGCGTTCTCGAGCACTGAAGCTTTCTTT,CASSLAFSSTEAFF
few,TRBD1,TRBV7-6,TRBJ2-5,TGTGCCAGCAGGTCAACGGGACAGGGGGTTGAGACCCAGTACTTC,CASRSTGQGVETQYF
NA,NA,TRBV15,TRBJ1-2,TGTGCCACCAGCAGACCAGGGGACTATGGCTACACCTTC,CATSRPGDYGYTF
few,NA,TRBV7-9,TRBJ1-2,TGTGCCAGCAGCTTATATAGGAGGGGCGCTGATGGCTACACCTTC,CASSLYRRGADGYTF
NA,TRBD1,TRBV2,TRBJ1-5,TGTGCCAGCAGCGGCGGCGGACAGGGGGATCAGCCCCAGCATTTT,CASSGGGQGDQPQHF
NA,NA,TRBV30,TRBJ2-3,TGTGCCTGGAGTGTTAGTGCCAGCACAGATACGCAGTATTTT,CAWSVSASTDTQYF
NA,TRBD1,TRBV5-1,TRBJ1-1,TGCGCCAGCAGCCGGGTACAGGGGGCTAGAACTGAAGCTTTCTTT,CASSRVQGARTEAFF
NA,NA,TRBV5-6,TRBJ1-5,TGTGCCAGCAGCTTGGCTTCAGGTTATAGCAATCAGCCCCAGCATTTT,CASSLASGYSNQPQHF
NA,NA,TRBV3-1/TRBV3-2,TRBJ1-2,TGTGCCAGCAGCCAAGGTGCGGGGGCGCTGGGGTATGGCTACACCTTC,CASSQGAGALGYGYTF
NA,NA,TRBV5-6,TRBJ1-4,TGTGCCAGCAGCTCGACAGCCTTCCTTAATGAAAAACTGTTTTTT,CASSSTAFLNEKLFF
NA,NA,TRBV4-2,TRBJ1-2,TGTGCCAGCAGCCAAGAGTTATCAGGGCTGAACTATGGCTACACCTTC,CASSQELSGLNYGYTF
NA,TRBD2,TRBV12-3/TRBV12-4,TRBJ2-5,TGTGCCAGCAGTCGAGCGGGAGAAGAGACCCAGTACTTC,CASSRAGEETQYF
NA,TRBD1,TRBV5-1,TRBJ1-1,TGCGCCAGCAGCTTTAGTGACAGGGGGCGAGCTTTCTTT,CASSFSDRGRAFF
NA,TRBD1,TRBV6-5,TRBJ2-2,TGTGCCAGCAGTTGGGGGACAGGGGGAACCGGGGAGCTGTTTTTT,CASSWGTGGTGELFF
NA,TRBD2,TRBV2,TRBJ2-1,TGTGCCAGCAGTGAAGCGCTTCAGCGGGGGGGACGCTCCTACAATGAGCAGTTCTTC,CASSEALQRGGRSYNEQFF
NA,NA,TRBV7-9,TRBJ2-2,TGTGCCAGCAGCCCCGGGACATTTTCGAACACCGGGGAGCTGTTTTTT,CASSPGTFSNTGELFF
NA,TRBD1,TRBV29-1,TRBJ2-5,TGCAGCGTTGCATGGGACAGAAAAGAGACCCAGTACTTC,CSVAWDRKETQYF